These 31 T cell receptor beta chains were all obtained from the same sample, sequenced in a study of cytomegalovirus exposure and HLA in healthy donors. PCR amplification relied on 60 Vbeta primers (plus 13 Jbeta primers). Libraries were prepared by immunoSEQ multiplex PCR; TCRdb keeps only in-frame clonotypes and omits some of them. The data show some 200,000 clones, with approximately 80% seen just once and approximately 0.22% held by the top ten. The source material was PBMCs. The receptors originated from a girl aged 2 to 9 in good health and CMV-seronegative.

The chain uses TRBV6-1 and TRBJ1-2; possibly TRBD1 for D (5 bases). The germline gives CDR1 MNHNS, CDR2 SASEGT. This CDR3 region has 15 residues. Between the trimmed V and J ends, which lost 7 bases and 3 bases, there was a span of 18 bases. CDR3 bases: TGTGCCAGCACGCGGGGAATGGGGGTTTACTATGGCTACACCTTC. This gives the protein CASTRGMGVYYGYTF.

The gene calls are TRBV7-8 and TRBJ2-4; D is possibly TRBD1 (5 bases). With 1 base removed from V and 2 bases from J, the gap between germline ends came to 12 bases. Germline assignment: CDR1 SGHVS and CDR2 FQNEAQ. This CDR3 spans 16 amino acids. In DNA form, the CDR3 reads TGTGCCAGCAGCTTAGTGGGCCGGACAACCAAAAACATTCAGTACTTC. Its translation is CASSLVGRTTKNIQYF.

This clone was observed a handful of times. V and J are TRBV7-5 and TRBJ1-1; TRBD1, as called in the table, went unchecked against the DNA. TRBV7-5 is a pseudogene segment. The CDR3 consists of 15 residues. The CDR3 region has the DNA TGTGTCAGAAGCCACAGGGGGCGGAGGTTTACTGAAGCTTTCTTT. Encoded protein: CVRSHRGRRFTEAFF.

This chain links TRBV25-1 with TRBJ1-6; D is perhaps TRBD1 (6 bases). CDR3 length equals 15 residues. Per the germline V gene, CDR1 is MGHDK and CDR2 is SYGVNS. V lost 1 base to trimming and J lost 7 bases, with 11 bases between them. In nucleotides, the CDR3 is TGTGCCAGCAGTGAATTCACAGGGTCGAATTCACCCCTCCACTTT. The encoded protein is CASSEFTGSNSPLHF.

The chain is built from TRBV18 and TRBJ2-6; D is perhaps TRBD1 (6 bases). This CDR3 has 16 amino acids. The V gene lost 3 bases and the J gene lost 2 bases, with 11 bases spanning the gap. Germline V gene lookup returns CDR1 KGHSH and CDR2 LQKENI. The CDR3 nucleotides read TGTGCCAGCTCACCCAAACAGGGAACTGGGGCCAACGTCCTGACTTTC. Amino acid sequence: CASSPKQGTGANVLTF.

This chain connects TRBV5-4 to TRBJ2-3; tentative D call: TRBD2 (5 bases). Per germline, CDR1 SGHNT and CDR2 YYREEE (reference sequence). CDR3 length: 15 amino acids. V lost 6 bases to trimming and J lost 2 bases, with 16 bases between them. The chain's CDR3 is CASTNIGEYTDTQYF. CDR3 bases: TGTGCCAGCACCAATATCGGGGAATACACAGATACGCAGTATTTT.

V usage is TRBV6-1 and J usage is TRBJ2-7, with 9 bases aligning to TRBD2. V lost 2 bases to trimming and J lost 2 bases; unmatched junction nucleotides: 7. The CDR3 totals 16 residues. Germline assignment: CDR1 MNHNS and CDR2 SASEGT. The CDR3, as DNA: TGTGCCAGCAGTGAACCCCCTAGCGGGATTGCCTACGAGCAGTACTTC. Protein product: CASSEPPSGIAYEQYF.

The chain uses TRBV5-4 and TRBJ1-2, with 8 bases identical to TRBD1. The CDR3 length is 13 residues. CDR1 SGHNT and CDR2 YYREEE come from the germline V gene (reference sequence). The ends lost 4 bases at V and 5 bases at J; junction bases unmatched: 4. The CDR3 here is CASSMTGEYGYTF. In DNA, the CDR3 is TGTGCCAGCAGCATGACAGGGGAATATGGCTACACCTTC.

The V and J genes are TRBV18 and TRBJ1-1; possibly TRBD1 for D (6 bases). Per the germline V gene, CDR1 is KGHSH and CDR2 is LQKENI. V was pared by 3 bases and J by 6 bases, with 11 bases between. There are 13 residues in the CDR3. The CDR3 here is CASSPSGESEAFF. In DNA form, the CDR3 reads TGTGCCAGCTCACCTTCAGGGGAATCTGAAGCTTTCTTT.

The chain uses TRBV2 and TRBJ1-5; 9 nucleotides line up with TRBD1. V lost 7 bases and J lost 5; bases outside the gene matches: 15. The length of the CDR3 is 17 residues. CDR1 and CDR2 from the germline V gene are SNHLY and FYNNEI. The CDR3 DNA follows: TGTGCCAGCACTCGGGCTGAGGGACAGGGTGTTTATCAGCCCCAGCATTTT. It translates to CASTRAEGQGVYQPQHF.

The chain carries TRBV5-4 and TRBJ2-7; D is unclear. Trimming left V 4 bases short and J 3 bases short, with 8 bases between. Germline loops: CDR1 SGHNT, CDR2 YYREEE (reference sequence). The CDR3 contains 12 residues. CDR3: CASSLTSYEQYF. The CDR3, as DNA: TGTGCCAGCAGCCTGACAAGCTACGAGCAGTACTTC.

As concerns this clone: Other DNA sequences within the sample encode an identical CDR3. The V and J genes are TRBV5-4 and TRBJ1-1; the D gene is possibly TRBD1 (5 bases). The CDR3 contains 14 residues. Germline assignment: CDR1 SGHNT and CDR2 YYREEE (reference sequence). Trimming removed 0 bases from V and 0 bases from J, with 6 bases in between. The chain's CDR3 is CASSLGQMNTEAFF. The CDR3 nucleotides are TGTGCCAGCAGCTTGGGACAGATGAACACTGAAGCTTTCTTT.

This chain uses TRBV10-1 with TRBJ2-3, with 9 bases lining up with TRBD1. The CDR3 has 16 residues. The V gene end was trimmed by 0 bases and the J gene end by 5 bases; junction bases not matched to a gene: 6. Germline CDR1 reads WNHNN; CDR2 reads SYGVQD (reference sequence). In DNA, the CDR3 is TGCGCCAGCAGTGAGTCTTGGACAGGGGCCGGAGATACGCAGTATTTT. It encodes CASSESWTGAGDTQYF.

This clone was seen a single time. The chain is built from TRBV7-6 and TRBJ2-7, with D perhaps matching TRBD2 (5 bases). The germline CDR1 and CDR2 sequences are SGHVS and FNYEAQ. V lost 5 bases to trimming and J lost 4 bases, with 21 bases between them. The CDR3 is made up of 16 amino acids. The CDR3 DNA reads TGTGCCAGCAGCCCCCACCGACTAACGGTCTCTTACGAGCAGTACTTC. Translated: CASSPHRLTVSYEQYF.

The chain recombines TRBV5-1 with TRBJ2-7; perhaps TRBD2 as D (5 bases). This CDR3 comprises 15 residues. Germline V gene data show CDR1 as SGHRS and CDR2 as YFSETQ. V gave up 0 bases and J gave up 4 bases, with 14 bases separating them. CDR3 bases: TGCGCCAGCAGCTTGGAAGTTGGGAGAATGTACGAGCAGTACTTC. Residues: CASSLEVGRMYEQYF. Looking up the rest from reference TRBV5-1 and TRBJ2-7 gives the full variable domain: KAGVTQTPRYLIKTRGQQVTLSCSPISGHRSVSWYQQTPGQGLQFLFEYFSETQRNKGNFPGRFSGRQFSNSRSEMNVSTLELGDSALYLCASSLEVGRMYEQYFGPGTRLTVT.

The chain has TRBV5-4 and TRBJ1-2; tentative D call: TRBD1 (5 bases). V was cut by 3 bases and J by 8 bases, with 17 bases left in between. CDR3 length: 14 residues. Germline V gene lookup returns CDR1 SGHNT and CDR2 YYREEE (reference sequence). CDR3 loop: CASSSTGGSMGYTF. CDR3 nucleotide sequence: TGTGCCAGCAGCTCCACGGGGGGGTCTATGGGCTACACCTTC.

The chain couples TRBV7-9 to TRBJ1-2; D call uncertain. The V end lost 5 bases, the J end lost 6 bases, and 13 bases lay between the germline ends. Germline V gives CDR1 SEHNR, CDR2 FQNEAQ (reference sequence). The CDR3 runs to 13 residues. CDR3 sequence reads: CASSRELSDGYTF. The DNA for the CDR3 is TGTGCCAGCAGCCGGGAGTTATCGGATGGCTACACCTTC.

This clone has only a few counts. The chain has TRBV10-3 and TRBJ2-1; 8 bases map to TRBD1. From germline, CDR1 is ENHRY and CDR2 SYGVKD. The CDR3 runs 18 residues. V was clipped by 4 bases and J by 0 bases; unmatched bases: 11. CDR3 sequence (DNA): TGTGCCATCAGTGCTGGACAGGGAAACAGTAGCTCCTACAATGAGCAGTTCTTC. Its protein is CAISAGQGNSSSYNEQFF.

The chain employs TRBV11-2 and TRBJ2-7; weak D call: TRBD1 (8 bases). The CDR3 is 13 residues long. Between the trimmed V and J ends, which lost 11 bases and 10 bases, there was a span of 24 bases. Germline CDR1 is SGHAT and CDR2 is FQNNGV. CDR3 residues: CALQGGVKTEQYF. In nucleotides, the CDR3 is TGTGCCTTACAGGGGGGGGTTAAGACAGAACAGTACTTC.

The chain uses TRBV2 and TRBJ1-6; TRBD1 agrees at 9 bases. J was trimmed by 6 bases and V by 8 bases; bases with no gene match: 5. The CDR3 extends over 14 amino acids. Per the germline V gene, CDR1 is SNHLY and CDR2 is FYNNEI. The DNA for the CDR3 is TGTGCCAGCGGGACAGGGTTCGGTAATTCACCCCTCCACTTT. Protein product: CASGTGFGNSPLHF.

The chain combines TRBV12-5 with TRBJ1-1; 7 bases fit TRBD1. V gave up 5 bases and J gave up 1 base; unmatched junction bases: 7. Germline-derived CDR1 and CDR2 are LGHNT and FRNRAP. There are 15 residues in the CDR3. CDR3 DNA: TGTGCTAGTGGTATTAACAGGGGCCCGAACACTGAAGCTTTCTTT. Protein sequence: CASGINRGPNTEAFF.

The CDR3, as DNA: TGCGCCAGCAGCCCGGATGGGGGGAGGGCAACTAATGAAAAACTGTTTTTT. Translation gives CASSPDGGRATNEKLFF. The chain joins TRBV5-1 to TRBJ1-4, with D possibly matching TRBD1 (5 bases). The germline CDR1 and CDR2 sequences are SGHRS and YFSETQ. The CDR3 is 17 residues long. Deletions cut 4 bases from V and 0 bases from J, with 16 bases between. The whole variable domain, filled in from reference TRBV5-1 and TRBJ1-4, reads KAGVTQTPRYLIKTRGQQVTLSCSPISGHRSVSWYQQTPGQGLQFLFEYFSETQRNKGNFPGRFSGRQFSNSRSEMNVSTLELGDSALYLCASSPDGGRATNEKLFFGSGTQLSVL.

In its sample, this clone was seen a few times. The V call is TRBV19, the J call TRBJ2-3; perhaps TRBD2 as D (7 bases). The V end was cut by 5 bases, the J end by 8 bases, with 20 bases between. Germline values: CDR1 LNHDA, CDR2 SQIVND (reference sequence). This CDR3 is built from 15 residues. CDR3 nucleotides: TGTGCCAGTAGTGGGGGGGCAGGGGACGTATCTACGCAGTATTTT. Protein product: CASSGGAGDVSTQYF.

The rearrangement joins TRBV6-5 to TRBJ1-2, with D possibly matching TRBD1 (5 bases). Trimming shortened V by 5 bases and J by 4 bases, and 14 bases separated the two germline ends. CDR3 length equals 14 residues. Germline CDR1 MNHEY, CDR2 SVGAGI. The CDR3 DNA reads TGTGCCAGCAGTCAGCAGGGCGCCTTCTATGGCTACACCTTC. As protein: CASSQQGAFYGYTF.

This chain uses TRBV29-1 with TRBJ1-5; D remains unclear. The germline V and J ends were trimmed by 6 bases and 6 bases, with 15 bases remaining between them. Germline lookup yields CDR1 SQVTM and CDR2 ANQGSEA. The CDR3 length is 13 residues. The CDR3 loop is CSVAGYLGQPQHF. DNA of the CDR3: TGCAGCGTGGCGGGGTATCTAGGTCAGCCCCAGCATTTT.

This sequence joins TRBV19 and TRBJ1-4; D perhaps matches TRBD1 (5 bases). The V end lost 6 bases, the J end lost 8 bases, and 19 bases lay between the germline ends. Per the germline V gene, CDR1 is LNHDA and CDR2 is SQIVND (reference sequence). The CDR3 consists of 15 residues. CDR3 protein: CASSPLENSGEKLFF. The CDR3 DNA reads as TGTGCCAGTAGCCCCCTGGAGAATTCAGGGGAAAAACTGTTTTTT. The full variable domain, in which reference TRBV19 and TRBJ1-4 provide the parts outside the CDR3, is DGGITQSPKYLFRKEGQNVTLSCEQNLNHDAMYWYRQDPGQGLRLIYYSQIVNDFQKGDIAEGYSVSREKKESFPLTVTSAQKNPTAFYLCASSPLENSGEKLFFGSGTQLSVL.

This clone was observed a single time. As DNA, the CDR3 is TGTGCCAGCAGTGCGACAGGGGGGAATAATTCACCCCTCCACTTT. Amino acid sequence: CASSATGGNNSPLHF. The rearrangement joins TRBV2 to TRBJ1-6, with TRBD1 matching over 9 bases. This CDR3 has 15 amino acids. Germline CDR1 reads SNHLY; CDR2 reads FYNNEI. J was trimmed by 5 bases and V by 4 bases; bases with no gene match: 3.

J is TRBJ1-1 and V is TRBV6-1; D might be TRBD1 (6 bases). Trimming removed 3 bases from V and 7 bases from J, with 24 bases in between. This CDR3 is built from 17 residues. Germline assignment: CDR1 MNHNS and CDR2 SASEGT. This CDR3 is CASSEGAGVEGMVEAFF. The DNA of the CDR3 is TGTGCCAGCAGTGAGGGGGCGGGCGTCGAGGGAATGGTTGAAGCTTTCTTT.

This clone occurred once. The chain uses TRBV7-6 and TRBJ1-2; weak D call: TRBD1 (5 bases). Germline V gene lookup returns CDR1 SGHVS and CDR2 FNYEAQ. Trimming shortened V by 4 bases and J by 8 bases, and 14 bases separated the two germline ends. The length of the CDR3 is 13 residues. CDR3 bases: TGTGCCAGCAGCTCGAGTGGGGGGTACGGCTACACCTTC. It codes for CASSSSGGYGYTF.

This chain links TRBV2 with TRBJ2-7; 8 bases fit TRBD1. Trimming removed 4 bases from V and 4 bases from J; junction bases left unmatched: 9. This CDR3 is 15 amino acids long. Germline-derived CDR1 and CDR2 are SNHLY and FYNNEI. CDR3 residues: CASSVRTGLLYEQYF. In DNA form, the CDR3 reads TGTGCCAGCAGTGTCCGGACAGGGCTATTGTACGAGCAGTACTTC.

The chain carries TRBV4-1 and TRBJ2-5; the D gene is possibly TRBD2 (5 bases). V lost 8 bases and J lost 5, with 18 bases in between. This CDR3 has 14 residues. Germline lookup yields CDR1 MGHRA and CDR2 YSYEKL. This CDR3 is CASRGGPSKETQYF. In nucleotides, the CDR3 is TGCGCCAGCCGCGGAGGACCGAGCAAGGAGACCCAGTACTTC.